This is a list of T cell receptor beta chains from one sample in a study of vaccination and CD4 T cells after COVID-19. MiXCR was run by TCRdb on the PCR reads, yielding one entry per CDR3 protein. The sample includes 20,000 to 30,000 distinct CDR3 sequences, under 65% of them seen just once. Sequencing was performed on CD4+ T cells from blood, taken before SARS-CoV-2 vaccination. These receptors were taken from a human donor who had recovered from COVID-19. The CDR3 runs from the conserved cysteine through the conserved F or W. D genes are given only for firm matches. Where a row states a size, it is once, few, many or the class of an expanded clone; other rows omit it.

d_call | j_call | clone_size | v_call | cdr3_nt | cdr3_aa
NA | TRBJ2-1 | few | TRBV20-1 | TGCAGTGCTAGACCTGCCGGGCCCCGGGACCCCTTGTACAATGAGCAGTTCTTC | CSARPAGPRDPLYNEQFF
NA | TRBJ2-7 | NA | TRBV7-8 | TGTGCCAGCAGCTTACTCACTGGTCCCTACGAGCAGTACTTC | CASSLLTGPYEQYF
TRBD1 | TRBJ2-2 | NA | TRBV20-1 | TGCAGTGCTAGGACAGGGGGTGGGCCCGGGGAGCTGTTTTTT | CSARTGGGPGELFF
NA | TRBJ2-7 | once | TRBV20-1 | TGCAGTGCTAGAGTTGCGGGCGAGCAGTACTTC | CSARVAGEQYF
NA | TRBJ2-5 | NA | TRBV7-7 | TGTGCCAGCAGCTCAGAGGTGACAGACTCACAAGAGACCCAGTACTTC | CASSSEVTDSQETQYF
NA | TRBJ2-1 | once | TRBV6-5 | TGTGCCAGCAGTTCTTCCGGGTCAGGCGTCGGTGAGCAGTTCTTC | CASSSSGSGVGEQFF
TRBD1 | TRBJ2-3 | NA | TRBV6-2/TRBV6-3 | TGTGCCAGCAGCCCCGGGACAGGGCACACAGATACGCAGTATTTT | CASSPGTGHTDTQYF
NA | TRBJ2-5 | NA | TRBV7-3 | TGTGCCAGCAGCTTGGAGGGGGCCCAGTACTTC | CASSLEGAQYF
NA | TRBJ2-3 | NA | TRBV7-9 | TGTGCCAGCAGCCAAAACACAGATACGCAGTATTTT | CASSQNTDTQYF
NA | TRBJ2-1 | few | TRBV28 | TGTGCCAGCGTCCCGGGCCTCTCGAGAGGTGAGCAGTTCTTC | CASVPGLSRGEQFF
NA | TRBJ2-7 | NA | TRBV6-2/TRBV6-3 | TGTGCCAGCAAACTAGGGGGGAGGAGCTCCTACGAGCAGTACTTC | CASKLGGRSSYEQYF
NA | TRBJ2-2 | NA | TRBV6-5 | TGTGCCAGCAGTTACATGGCGAACACCGGGGAGCTGTTTTTT | CASSYMANTGELFF
TRBD1 | TRBJ1-5 | NA | TRBV24-1 | TGTGCCACCAGTGACAACAGGGGCGGCAATCAGCCCCAGCATTTT | CATSDNRGGNQPQHF
NA | TRBJ2-5 | NA | TRBV6-5 | TGTGCCAGCAGTTACGGCGTCACTCTGGGGGGAGAGACCCAGTACTTC | CASSYGVTLGGETQYF
NA | TRBJ1-1 | NA | TRBV2 | TGTGCCAGCAGCGTCGTCGAGAAGGCTGAAGCTTTCTTT | CASSVVEKAEAFF
TRBD1 | TRBJ2-7 | NA | TRBV9 | TGTGCCAGCAGCGTAGCTCCAGGGGGCGAGCAGTACTTC | CASSVAPGGEQYF
TRBD2 | TRBJ2-5 | few | TRBV7-2 | TGTGCCAGCAGCTTAGGACTAGCGGGAGGGCGTGGGACCCAGTACTTC | CASSLGLAGGRGTQYF
NA | TRBJ1-6 | few | TRBV20-1 | TGCAGTGCTAGAGGGCCGGGTGGGAATAATTCACCCCTCCACTTT | CSARGPGGNNSPLHF
NA | TRBJ1-1 | few | TRBV20-1 | TGCAGTGCTAGAGGTCGGGGAGAAGCTTTCTTT | CSARGRGEAFF
TRBD1 | TRBJ1-5 | NA | TRBV18 | TGTGCCAGCTCACCCCAGGGGGGCGATCAGCCCCAGCATTTT | CASSPQGGDQPQHF
NA | TRBJ2-4 | NA | TRBV19 | TGTGCCAGTAGGGAGTTAGGGGACGGGGCAGGAGACATTCAGTACTTC | CASRELGDGAGDIQYF
NA | TRBJ2-5 | few | TRBV15 | TGTGCCACCAGCAGAGATCAGGGCGGGCAAGAGACCCAGTACTTC | CATSRDQGGQETQYF
TRBD2 | TRBJ2-5 | NA | TRBV27 | TGTGCCAGCAGTTATTCTCGCGGGAGAGGGCAAGAGACCCAGTACTTC | CASSYSRGRGQETQYF
TRBD1 | TRBJ1-1 | NA | TRBV2 | TGTGCCAGCAGTGTCAGGGGGTACGGCACTGAAGCTTTCTTT | CASSVRGYGTEAFF
NA | TRBJ1-3 | NA | TRBV6-1 | TGTGCCAGCAGTGAAAGGTCTTGGGGAGGCTCTGGAAACACCATATATTTT | CASSERSWGGSGNTIYF
NA | TRBJ1-2 | few | TRBV20-1 | TGCAGTGCTAGAGGGGGGAACTATGGCTACACCTTC | CSARGGNYGYTF
TRBD1 | TRBJ2-7 | NA | TRBV2 | TGTGCCACTACCCGCGACAGGGACCCCTCCTACGAGCAGTACTTC | CATTRDRDPSYEQYF
NA | TRBJ2-5 | once | TRBV4-2 | TGTGCCAGCAGCCACCCCGGACAGATCCAAGAGACCCAGTACTTC | CASSHPGQIQETQYF